This T cell receptor (beta chain) was found in a study of graft-versus-host responses after intestinal transplantation. Worth noting for this clone: Antigen: not known.

The CDR3 totals 14 residues. J was trimmed by 6 bases and V by 6 bases; bases with no gene match: 8. Per the germline V gene, CDR1 is ENHRY and CDR2 is SYGVKD. TCRdb's table, derived via immunoSEQ multiplex PCR, lists solely in-frame clones and lacks some. The data contain approximately 88,000 clones, about 90% of them singletons. This receptor was taken from a human donor who received an intestinal transplant. This chain uses TRBV10-3 with TRBJ1-1; 9 nucleotides line up with TRBD1. The sequenced sample was unstimulated CD4+ T cells sorted from spleen or lymph node cells, obtained before intestinal transplant. The CDR3 loop reads CAIRNTQGAAEAFF. The DNA of the CDR3 is TGTGCCATCAGGAACACACAGGGGGCGGCTGAAGCTTTCTTT.